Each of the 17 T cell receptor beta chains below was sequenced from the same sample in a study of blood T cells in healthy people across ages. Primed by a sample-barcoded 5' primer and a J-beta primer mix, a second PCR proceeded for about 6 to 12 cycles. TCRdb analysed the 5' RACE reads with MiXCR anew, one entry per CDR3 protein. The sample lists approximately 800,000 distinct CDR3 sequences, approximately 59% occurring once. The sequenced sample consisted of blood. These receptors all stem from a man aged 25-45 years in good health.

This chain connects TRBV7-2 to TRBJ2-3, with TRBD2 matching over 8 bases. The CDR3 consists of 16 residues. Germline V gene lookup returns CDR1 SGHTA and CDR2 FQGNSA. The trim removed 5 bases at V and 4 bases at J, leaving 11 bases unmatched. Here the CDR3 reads CASSRDSGGRADTQYF. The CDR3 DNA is TGTGCCAGCAGCCGCGATTCGGGGGGGAGGGCAGATACGCAGTATTTT. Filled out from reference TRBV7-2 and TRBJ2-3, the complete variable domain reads GAGVSQSPSNKVTEKGKDVELRCDPISGHTALYWYRQSLGQGLEFLIYFQGNSAPDKSGLPSDRFSAERTGGSVSTLTIQRTQQEDSAVYLCASSRDSGGRADTQYFGPGTRLTVL.

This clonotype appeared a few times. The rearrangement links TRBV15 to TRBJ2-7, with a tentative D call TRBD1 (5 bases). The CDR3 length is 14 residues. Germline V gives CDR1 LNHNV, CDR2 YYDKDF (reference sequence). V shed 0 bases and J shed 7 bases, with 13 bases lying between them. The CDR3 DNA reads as TGTGCCACCAGCAGAGATATGAAGGGGCGAGAGCAGTACTTC. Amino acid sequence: CATSRDMKGREQYF.

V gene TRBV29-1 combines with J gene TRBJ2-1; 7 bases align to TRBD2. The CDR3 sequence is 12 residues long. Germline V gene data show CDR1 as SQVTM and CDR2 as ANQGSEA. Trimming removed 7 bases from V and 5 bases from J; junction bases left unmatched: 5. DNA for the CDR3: TGCAGCGGAACTCGGGGGGACAATGAGCAGTTCTTC. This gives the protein CSGTRGDNEQFF.

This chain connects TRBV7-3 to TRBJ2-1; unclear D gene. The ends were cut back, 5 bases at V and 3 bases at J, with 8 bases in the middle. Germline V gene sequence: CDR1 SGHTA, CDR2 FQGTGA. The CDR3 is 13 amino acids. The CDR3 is CASSADFYNEQFF. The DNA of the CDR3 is TGTGCCAGCAGCGCCGACTTCTACAATGAGCAGTTCTTC.

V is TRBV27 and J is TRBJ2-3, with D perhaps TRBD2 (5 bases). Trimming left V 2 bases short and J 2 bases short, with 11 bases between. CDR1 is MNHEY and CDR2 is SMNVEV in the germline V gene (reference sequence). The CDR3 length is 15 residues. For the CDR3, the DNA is TGTGCCAGCAGTTTAGCGGGTTCATACACAGATACGCAGTATTTT. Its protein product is CASSLAGSYTDTQYF.

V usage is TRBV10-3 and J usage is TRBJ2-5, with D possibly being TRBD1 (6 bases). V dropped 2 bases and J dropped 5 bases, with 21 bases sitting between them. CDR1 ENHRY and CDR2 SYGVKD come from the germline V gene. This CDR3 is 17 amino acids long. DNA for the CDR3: TGTGCCATCAGTGAGAAGGGCCTGTTGGGGGCAGGGGAGACCCAGTACTTC. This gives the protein CAISEKGLLGAGETQYF.

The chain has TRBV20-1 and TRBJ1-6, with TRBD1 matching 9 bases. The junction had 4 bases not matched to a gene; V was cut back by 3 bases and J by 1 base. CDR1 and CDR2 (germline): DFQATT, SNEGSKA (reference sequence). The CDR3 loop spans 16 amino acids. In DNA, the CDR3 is TGCAGTGCTAGGCCGACAGGGGGGTCCTATAATTCACCCCTCCACTTT. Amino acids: CSARPTGGSYNSPLHF.

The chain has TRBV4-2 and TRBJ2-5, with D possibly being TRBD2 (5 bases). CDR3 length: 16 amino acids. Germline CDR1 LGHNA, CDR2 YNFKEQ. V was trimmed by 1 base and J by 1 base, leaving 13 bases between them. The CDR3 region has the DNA TGTGCCAGCAGCCAAGGTCAACGGGGTCTCCAAGAGACCCAGTACTTC. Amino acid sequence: CASSQGQRGLQETQYF.

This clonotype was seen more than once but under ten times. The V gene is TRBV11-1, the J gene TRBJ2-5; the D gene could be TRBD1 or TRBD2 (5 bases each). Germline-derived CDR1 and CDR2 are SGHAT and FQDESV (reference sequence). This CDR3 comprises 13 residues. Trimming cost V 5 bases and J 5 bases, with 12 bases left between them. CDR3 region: CASSPRDLETQYF. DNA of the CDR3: TGTGCCAGCAGCCCACGGGACCTGGAGACCCAGTACTTC. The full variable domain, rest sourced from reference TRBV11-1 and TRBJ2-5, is EAEVAQSPRYKITEKSQAVAFWCDPISGHATLYWYRQILGQGPELLVQFQDESVVDDSQLPKDRFSAERLKGVDSTLKIQPAELGDSAMYLCASSPRDLETQYFGPGTRLLVL.

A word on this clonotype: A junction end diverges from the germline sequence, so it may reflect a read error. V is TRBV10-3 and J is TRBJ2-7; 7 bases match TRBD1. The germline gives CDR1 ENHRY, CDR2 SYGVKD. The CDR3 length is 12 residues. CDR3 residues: CAIRDRTYERYF. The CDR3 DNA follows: TGTGCCATCCGGGACAGAACCTACGAGCGGTACTTC.

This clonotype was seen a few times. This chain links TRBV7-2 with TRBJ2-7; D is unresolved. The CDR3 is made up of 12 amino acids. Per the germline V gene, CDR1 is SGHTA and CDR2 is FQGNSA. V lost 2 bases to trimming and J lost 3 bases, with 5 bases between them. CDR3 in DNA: TGTGCCAGCAGCTTACCCTTCTACGAGCAGTACTTC. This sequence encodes CASSLPFYEQYF.

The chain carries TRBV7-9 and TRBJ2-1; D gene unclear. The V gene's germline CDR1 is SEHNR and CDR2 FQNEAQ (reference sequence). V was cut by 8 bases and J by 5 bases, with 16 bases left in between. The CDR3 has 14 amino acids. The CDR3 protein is CASLALEHDNEQFF. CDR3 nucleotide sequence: TGTGCCAGCCTCGCGTTAGAACATGACAATGAGCAGTTCTTC.

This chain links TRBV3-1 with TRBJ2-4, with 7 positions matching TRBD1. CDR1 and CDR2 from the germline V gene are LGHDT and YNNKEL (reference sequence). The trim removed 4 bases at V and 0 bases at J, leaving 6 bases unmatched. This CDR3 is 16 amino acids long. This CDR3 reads CASSLRGQLAKNIQYF. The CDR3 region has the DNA TGTGCCAGCAGCCTTAGGGGACAGCTAGCCAAAAACATTCAGTACTTC.

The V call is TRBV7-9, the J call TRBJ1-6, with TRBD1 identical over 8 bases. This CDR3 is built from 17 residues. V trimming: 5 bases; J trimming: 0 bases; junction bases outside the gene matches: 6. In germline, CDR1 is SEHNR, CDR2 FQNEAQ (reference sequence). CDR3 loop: CASSPGGRSSYNSPLHF. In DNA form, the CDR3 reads TGTGCCAGCAGCCCAGGGGGCAGGAGCTCCTATAATTCACCCCTCCACTTT.

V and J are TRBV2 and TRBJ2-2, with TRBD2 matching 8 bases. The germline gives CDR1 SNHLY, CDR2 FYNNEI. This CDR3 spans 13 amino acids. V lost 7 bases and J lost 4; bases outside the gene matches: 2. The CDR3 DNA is TGTGCCAGCAAGAGCGGGGGCACCGGGGAGCTGTTTTTT. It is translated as CASKSGGTGELFF.

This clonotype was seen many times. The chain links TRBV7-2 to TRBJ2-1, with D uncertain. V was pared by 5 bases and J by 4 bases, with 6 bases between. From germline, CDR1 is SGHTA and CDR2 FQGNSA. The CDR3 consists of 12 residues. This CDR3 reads CASSPQYNEQFF. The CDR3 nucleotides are TGTGCCAGCAGCCCTCAATACAATGAGCAGTTCTTC.

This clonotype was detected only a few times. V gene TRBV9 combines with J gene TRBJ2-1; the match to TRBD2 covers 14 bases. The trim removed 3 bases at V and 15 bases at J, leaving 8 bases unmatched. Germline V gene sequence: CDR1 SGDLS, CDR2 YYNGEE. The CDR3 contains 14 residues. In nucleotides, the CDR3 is TGTGCCAGCAGCGCGGGACTAGCGGGGGAGACTGGGTTCTTC. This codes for CASSAGLAGETGFF.